Detailed here is one TCR beta chain. Its antigen specificity is not known. No quality values exist for individual bases; no much larger clone is one base distant. Genomic DNA was isolated from the sorted cells so that the TCRbeta CDR3 region could be sequenced. TCRbeta CDR3 regions were sequenced using the immunoSEQ Assay. The clones in this table, taken by TCRdb from immuneACCESS, are in-frame only. Not every clone is retained; where verified, under half of the shortfall comes from an unresolved V gene, and the cause of the rest is unknown. The sample includes roughly 80,000 clones, with approximately 90% observed a single time. Clones ranked in the top ten supply 0.55% to 0.8% of the sample. This sample was taken from a study of OX40 agonist ivuxolimab in advanced cancers. For context, the study as a whole: Ivuxolimab, which targeted the costimulatory receptor OX40 (CD134), was an agonistic, fully human IgG2 monoclonal antibody. Intravenous ivuxolimab was administered to patients every 2 weeks at six dose levels: 0.01, 0.1, 0.3, 1.5, 3 and 10 mg/kg. Among the roughly 52 dose-escalation patients, about 20 had hepatocellular carcinoma, 15 or so melanoma, 9 renal cell carcinoma and 9 head and neck cancer. A male proportion of under 85% and a mean age of roughly 58 years, ranging from 23 to 79, were recorded for the dose-escalation cohort. Prior anti-PD-1, anti-PD-L1 or anti-CTLA-4 therapy was permitted, and checkpoint inhibitors had been received by less than 45% of dose-escalation patients. Partial responses occurred in three dose-escalation patients, of whom one had hepatocellular carcinoma and two had cutaneous melanoma. The point of sequencing TCRbeta in the periphery was to test whether ivuxolimab changed TCR sequence diversity and drove clonal T-cell expansion. The paper reports the monotherapy dose-escalation portion (N = 52 patients) of the phase I ivuxolimab trial.

The CDR3 runs 13 residues from the cysteine to the phenylalanine. Only the CDR3 region is kept as DNA, spanning 39 bases read in frame from base 1. The CDR1 and CDR2 encoded by the germline V gene are MDHEN and SYDVKM. Between the V and J ends, shortened by 3 bases and 8 bases respectively, the junction contains 11 bases. What the authors observed across the whole study: The antigen specificity of the clonally expanded peripheral T cells was not determined. At doses of 0.1 to 3.0 mg/kg, clonal expansion of both CD4+ and CD8+ T cells in blood was seen between baseline and week 6. After ivuxolimab, more expanded clones were found on average in CD8+ T cells than in CD4+ T cells. In partial responders in the 0.1-3.0 mg/kg groups, normalized peripheral clonal expansion was found to be among the lowest, especially among CD8+ T cells. Low levels of normalized T-cell clonal expansion were also shown by some nonresponding patients.

The trial excluded patients who had a history of autoimmune disease or were on systemic immunosuppression. Peripheral blood for TCR sequencing was collected from all dose cohorts at baseline, on cycle 4 day 1, and on cycle 7 day 1. Samples were obtained from an open-label, multicenter, first-in-human phase I dose-escalation trial of ivuxolimab. Adults with locally advanced or metastatic melanoma, renal cell, hepatocellular, or head and neck squamous cell carcinoma were enrolled in the trial. Before TCR sequencing, CD4+ and CD8+ T cells were separately sorted from peripheral blood. The source material was CD4+ or CD8+ T cells sorted from blood, sampled in a trial of the OX40 agonist ivuxolimab. This receptor chain uses TRBV28 and TRBJ2-1; the D gene cannot be resolved reliably. The TCR was taken from an adult with an advanced solid tumor such as melanoma, head and neck, liver or kidney cancer. The DNA sequence is given as TGTGCCAGCAGTTTTCAGAATTCGGATGAGCAGTTCTTC. It specifies CASSFQNSDEQFF.